These T cell receptor beta chains were read from a single sample in a study of shared clonotypes between healthy human individuals. Here immunoSEQ multiplex PCR was the method, and the copy in TCRdb shows in-frame clones only, minus some. Found here are 2 million to 2.5 million clones, more than 85% of them singletons; the top ten hold 0.39%. The material sequenced was naive CD4+ T cells from PBMCs. All receptors come from a man aged 18 to 29 in good health. Some clones in this sample may be carry-over from other donors' samples. The CDR3 runs from the conserved cysteine through the conserved F or W. Fields, in order: V gene, D gene, J gene, clone size, CDR3 protein, CDR3 DNA. A D gene is named only where the DNA matches it firmly. Only part of the rows carry a size: once, few, many, or a class if the clone is expanded.

V: TRBV5-6
D: -
J: TRBJ2-5
size: -
CDR3: CASSRSSGTWTQYF
DNA: TGTGCCAGCAGCCGCTCCTCCGGGACATGGACCCAGTACTTC

V: TRBV6-5
D: TRBD2
J: TRBJ2-5
size: -
CDR3: CASSYYGTRYQETQYF
DNA: TGTGCCAGCAGTTACTATGGGACTAGGTACCAAGAGACCCAGTACTTC

V: TRBV11-2
D: -
J: TRBJ2-7
size: -
CDR3: CASSLDLGRGNEQYF
DNA: TGTGCCAGCAGCTTAGATCTGGGCAGGGGCAACGAGCAGTACTTC

V: TRBV9
D: TRBD2
J: TRBJ2-3
size: -
CDR3: CASSVGGRTDTQYF
DNA: TGTGCCAGCAGCGTTGGCGGGAGAACAGATACGCAGTATTTT

V: TRBV28
D: -
J: TRBJ1-3
size: -
CDR3: CASRPNARGGDSGNTIYF
DNA: TGTGCCAGCAGACCTAATGCCCGAGGGGGGGACTCTGGAAACACCATATATTTT

V: TRBV5-1
D: -
J: TRBJ1-5
size: -
CDR3: CASSLVGNQPQHF
DNA: TGCGCCAGCAGCTTGGTTGGGAATCAGCCCCAGCATTTT

V: TRBV9
D: -
J: TRBJ2-5
size: -
CDR3: CASSVLNAEGTQYF
DNA: TGTGCCAGCAGCGTATTAAATGCCGAGGGGACCCAGTACTTC

V: TRBV5-1
D: -
J: TRBJ1-1
size: -
CDR3: CASSFGHLNTEAFF
DNA: TGCGCCAGCAGCTTTGGACATCTGAACACTGAAGCTTTCTTT

V: TRBV27
D: -
J: TRBJ2-1
size: -
CDR3: CASSRKNEQFF
DNA: TGTGCCAGCAGCCGGAAGAATGAGCAGTTCTTC

V: TRBV2
D: -
J: TRBJ2-6
size: -
CDR3: CASSRPQANVLTF
DNA: TGTGCCAGCAGTAGGCCTCAGGCCAACGTCCTGACTTTC

V: TRBV5-6
D: -
J: TRBJ1-3
size: -
CDR3: CASSSLSSGNTIYF
DNA: TGTGCCAGCAGCTCACTTAGCTCTGGAAACACCATATATTTT

V: TRBV5-1
D: -
J: TRBJ1-4
size: -
CDR3: CASSPQGFNEKLFF
DNA: TGCGCCAGCAGCCCCCAGGGTTTTAATGAAAAACTGTTTTTT

V: TRBV29-1
D: TRBD1
J: TRBJ1-1
size: few
CDR3: CSVEGQGNTEAFF
DNA: TGCAGCGTTGAAGGACAGGGGAACACTGAAGCTTTCTTT

V: TRBV28
D: -
J: TRBJ1-2
size: -
CDR3: CASRSMAVTGKFSDYGYTF
DNA: TGTGCCAGCAGATCAATGGCCGTAACAGGGAAGTTTTCTGACTATGGCTACACCTTC

V: TRBV29-1
D: TRBD2
J: TRBJ2-4
size: -
CDR3: CSVRTSGMDIQYF
DNA: TGCAGCGTTCGGACTAGCGGGATGGACATTCAGTACTTC

V: TRBV7-9
D: -
J: TRBJ2-3
size: once
CDR3: CASSSTSGADTQYF
DNA: TGTGCCAGCAGCTCAACCTCCGGGGCAGATACGCAGTATTTT

V: TRBV5-1
D: -
J: TRBJ2-1
size: -
CDR3: CASSSRTTLTIDEQFF
DNA: TGCGCCAGCAGCTCGCGGACCACCCTAACAATAGATGAGCAGTTCTTC

V: TRBV27
D: -
J: TRBJ2-5
size: -
CDR3: CASSLWGTPPQETQYF
DNA: TGTGCCAGCAGTTTATGGGGGACCCCACCCCAAGAGACCCAGTACTTC

V: TRBV5-4
D: -
J: TRBJ2-1
size: -
CDR3: CASRIRGRENEQFF
DNA: TGTGCCAGCAGAATCCGAGGCAGAGAAAATGAGCAGTTCTTC

V: TRBV5-1
D: TRBD1
J: TRBJ2-6
size: -
CDR3: CASSLDWDRGVSGANVLTF
DNA: TGCGCCAGCAGCTTGGACTGGGACAGGGGAGTCTCTGGGGCCAACGTCCTGACTTTC

V: TRBV27
D: TRBD1
J: TRBJ2-7
size: -
CDR3: CASTQTGTGSYEQYF
DNA: TGTGCCAGCACCCAGACCGGGACAGGTTCCTACGAGCAGTACTTC

V: TRBV6-5
D: TRBD1
J: TRBJ1-4
size: -
CDR3: CASSYRPGTGSVKLFF
DNA: TGTGCCAGCAGTTACCGTCCCGGGACAGGGTCGGTAAAACTGTTTTTT

V: TRBV6-6
D: -
J: TRBJ2-6
size: -
CDR3: CASSYQGTGANVLTF
DNA: TGTGCCAGCAGTTACCAGGGTACTGGGGCCAACGTCCTGACTTTC

V: TRBV28
D: -
J: TRBJ2-3
size: -
CDR3: CASSVSFKRTKPTDTQYF
DNA: TGTGCCAGCAGTGTTTCCTTTAAGAGGACTAAACCCACAGATACGCAGTATTTT